This passage covers 17 T cell receptor beta chains from one sample sequenced in a study of beta chain features in type 1 diabetes. Expressed TCRB transcripts were sequenced because the isolated RNA had all been reverse transcribed beforehand. Clones were read by immunoSEQ multiplex PCR, and TCRdb kept only the in-frame ones, dropping some. The sample consists of about 150,000 clones, about 7.3% of them appearing once. Material for sequencing was central memory CD4+ T cells from blood. These receptors were collected from a man between 18 and 29 years old in good health.

This chain uses TRBV18 with TRBJ1-4; D is ambiguous. The length of the CDR3 is 16 residues. V dropped 6 bases and J dropped 4 bases, with 18 bases sitting between them. Germline V CDR1 and CDR2: KGHSH, LQKENI. This CDR3 reads CASSPDREAFNEKLFF. CDR3 DNA: TGTGCCAGCTCGCCGGACCGGGAGGCCTTTAATGAAAAACTGTTTTTT. The full variable domain, completed using reference TRBV18 and TRBJ1-4, is NAGVMQNPRHLVRRRGQEARLRCSPMKGHSHVYWYRQLPEEGLKFMVYLQKENIIDESGMPKERFSAEFPKEGPSILRIQQVVRGDSAAYFCASSPDREAFNEKLFFGSGTQLSVL.

This clone was counted a few times. The chain employs TRBV30 and TRBJ1-5, with D unclear. CDR1 is GTSNPN, CDR2 SVGIG, per germline (reference sequence). This CDR3 is 15 amino acids long. Trimming cost V 4 bases and J 2 bases, with 15 bases left between them. CDR3 protein: CAWNRPGFGNQPQHF. The CDR3 coding sequence is TGTGCCTGGAACCGCCCGGGGTTTGGCAATCAGCCCCAGCATTTT.

A word on this clone: An end of the junction differs from the germline gene, which may be a read error. The rearrangement uses TRBV7-7 and TRBJ2-2, with 8 bases matching TRBD1. Germline CDR1 SSHAT, CDR2 FNYEAQ (reference sequence). CDR3 length: 15 amino acids. The CDR3 nucleotides are TGTGCTAGCAGTCAAGGACAGGGCGACACCGGGGAGCTGTTTTTT. It specifies CASSQGQGDTGELFF.

This clone was recorded at least ten times. The chain employs TRBV4-1 and TRBJ2-7; 7 bases match TRBD1. Trimming took 3 bases from V and 1 from J; bases not matched to a gene: 6. CDR3 length: 15 residues. Germline loops: CDR1 MGHRA, CDR2 YSYEKL. This chain's CDR3 is CASSHITGVSYEQYF. Here the CDR3 DNA reads TGCGCCAGCAGCCATATCACAGGGGTATCCTACGAGCAGTACTTC.

Ten or more counts support this clone. Other DNA sequences in this sample translate to the same CDR3. J is TRBJ2-7 and V is TRBV30; maybe TRBD2 (5 bases). V lost 0 bases, J lost 2 bases, and 8 bases lay in between. The CDR3 loop spans 13 amino acids. The germline V gene has CDR1 GTSNPN and CDR2 SVGIG (reference sequence). The CDR3: CAWSVRGAYEQYF. The DNA of the CDR3 is TGTGCCTGGAGTGTCCGGGGTGCCTACGAGCAGTACTTC.

This clone was observed a handful of times. V is TRBV19 and J is TRBJ1-2, with 11 bases aligning to TRBD1. Germline V gives CDR1 LNHDA, CDR2 SQIVND (reference sequence). The CDR3 runs 14 residues. V lost 8 bases and J lost 8; bases outside the gene matches: 10. The CDR3 DNA is TGTGCCAGTGCCCCGGGACAGGGGGTCGGCGGCTACACCTTC. Translating it yields CASAPGQGVGGYTF.

This clone was seen a handful of times. For the CDR3, the DNA is TGTGCCACCAGCAGAGATCCGTATTACAAGTATTTT. Translated: CATSRDPYYKYF. V and J are TRBV15 and TRBJ2-3; D gene ambiguous. V lost 0 bases and J 13 bases, leaving 11 bases between the germline ends. The CDR3 covers 12 residues. CDR1 and CDR2 from the germline V gene are LNHNV and YYDKDF (reference sequence).

The chain is built from TRBV7-9 and TRBJ2-4, with D perhaps matching TRBD1 (6 bases). This CDR3 has 16 amino acids. Germline V gene data show CDR1 as SEHNR and CDR2 as FQNEAQ (reference sequence). V was clipped by 5 bases and J by 3 bases, with 17 bases between them. This chain's CDR3 is CASSPDGARGKNIQYF. The CDR3 DNA is TGTGCCAGCAGCCCAGACGGGGCCAGGGGCAAAAACATTCAGTACTTC. The variable domain in full, completed from reference TRBV7-9 and TRBJ2-4, reads DTGVSQNPRHKITKRGQNVTFRCDPISEHNRLYWYRQTLGQGPEFLTYFQNEAQLEKSRLLSDRFSAERPKGSFSTLEIQRTEQGDSAMYLCASSPDGARGKNIQYFGAGTRLSVL.

V gene TRBV5-1 combines with J gene TRBJ1-1; the match to TRBD1 covers 7 bases. CDR3 length: 13 residues. Per germline, CDR1 SGHRS and CDR2 YFSETQ. The junction had 3 bases not matched to a gene; V was cut back by 4 bases and J by 3 bases. CDR3 protein: CASSNQGDTEAFF. In DNA form, the CDR3 reads TGCGCCAGCAGCAATCAGGGGGACACTGAAGCTTTCTTT.

The sample holds a few counts of this clone. This chain joins TRBV7-9 and TRBJ2-2; weak D call: TRBD1 (6 bases). The CDR3 runs 16 residues. With 7 bases removed from V and 3 bases from J, the gap between germline ends came to 18 bases. Germline V CDR1 and CDR2: SEHNR, FQNEAQ (reference sequence). The DNA for the CDR3 is TGTGCCAGCACCCGCCGGAGACAGGTTTACACCGGGGAGCTGTTTTTT. This codes for CASTRRRQVYTGELFF.

This clone appeared a few times. This chain's CDR3 is CAGQGAHLGYTF. CDR3 DNA sequence: TGTGCCGGACAGGGGGCGCATCTTGGCTACACCTTC. This sequence joins TRBV30 and TRBJ1-2; 11 bases match TRBD1. Germline values: CDR1 GTSNPN, CDR2 SVGIG (reference sequence). V shed 8 bases, J shed 7 bases, and the junction held 6 bases outside the gene matches. The CDR3 totals 12 residues.

The rearrangement uses TRBV6-5 and TRBJ2-2; 7 bases agree with TRBD1. Trimming cost V 6 bases and J 6 bases; bases outside gene matches: 7. The CDR3 extends over 14 amino acids. CDR1 MNHEY and CDR2 SVGAGI come from the germline V gene. The CDR3 nucleotides read TGTGCCAGCAGGGTCCGCAGGGGGTCCGGGGAGCTGTTTTTT. Protein product: CASRVRRGSGELFF.

The chain employs TRBV25-1 and TRBJ2-5, with a tentative D call TRBD1 (5 bases). Germline assignment: CDR1 MGHDK and CDR2 SYGVNS. The CDR3 totals 13 residues. V lost 3 bases and J 3 bases, leaving 8 bases between the germline ends. The CDR3 nucleotides are TGTGCCAGCAGTGACCGACAGAAAGAGACCCAGTACTTC. Translating gives CASSDRQKETQYF.

The chain carries TRBV5-4 and TRBJ2-7; TRBD1 matches at 12 bases. Losses at the gene ends were 2 bases for V and 5 bases for J; bases not matched to a gene: 2. The CDR3 spans 14 residues. CDR1 is SGHNT and CDR2 is YYREEE in the germline V gene (reference sequence). In nucleotides, the CDR3 is TGTGCCAGCAGCTTAGGGACAGGGGGCCACGAGCAGTACTTC. It specifies CASSLGTGGHEQYF. Variable domain in full (rest from reference TRBV5-4 and TRBJ2-7): ETGVTQSPTHLIKTRGQQVTLRCSSQSGHNTVSWYQQALGQGPQFIFQYYREEENGRGNFPPRFSGLQFPNYSSELNVNALELDDSALYLCASSLGTGGHEQYFGPGTRLTVT.

This clone was counted at least ten times. This CDR3 is also generated by other DNA sequences in the sample. The chain recombines TRBV7-9 with TRBJ2-2, with TRBD1 as a possible D gene (5 bases). CDR1 is SEHNR, CDR2 FQNEAQ, per germline (reference sequence). Trimming took off 5 bases at V and 7 bases at J, with 8 bases between the two ends. CDR3 length equals 12 residues. The DNA of the CDR3 is TGTGCCAGCAGCCCCCAGGGCGGGGAGCTGTTTTTT. This translates into CASSPQGGELFF.

In its sample, this clone was seen a few times. The rearrangement links TRBV6-6 to TRBJ1-1, with TRBD1 matching 8 bases. Trimming cost V 5 bases and J 3 bases; bases outside gene matches: 2. The CDR3 runs to 13 residues. Germline CDR1 MNHNY, CDR2 SVGAGI (reference sequence). The CDR3 loop is CASSTQGDTEAFF. The CDR3 region has the DNA TGTGCCAGCAGTACACAGGGGGACACTGAAGCTTTCTTT.

Many counts were recorded for this clone. The gene calls are TRBV11-1 and TRBJ2-6; D call uncertain. V lost 3 bases and J 4 bases, leaving 7 bases between the germline ends. Germline-derived CDR1 and CDR2 are SGHAT and FQDESV (reference sequence). This CDR3 comprises 14 residues. The CDR3 region has the DNA TGTGCCAGCAGCTTCCCAGGAGGGGCCAACGTCCTGACTTTC. This encodes CASSFPGGANVLTF. Full variable domain (rest looked up from reference TRBV11-1 and TRBJ2-6): EAEVAQSPRYKITEKSQAVAFWCDPISGHATLYWYRQILGQGPELLVQFQDESVVDDSQLPKDRFSAERLKGVDSTLKIQPAELGDSAMYLCASSFPGGANVLTFGAGSRLTVL.